These 26 T cell receptor beta chains share one sample of origin, sequenced in a study of blood T cells in healthy people across ages. A sample-barcoded 5' primer and a J-beta primer mix were used in a second PCR of roughly 6 to 12 cycles. TCRdb redid the calling of the 5' RACE reads with MiXCR, one entry per CDR3 protein. The sample has 800,000 or so distinct CDR3 sequences; around 25% are singletons. These records were also assigned to another study, of T cells of mothers and their children.

The sequenced sample was blood. The origin of the receptors is a boy younger than 18 in good health.

The chain employs TRBV6-6 and TRBJ1-1; D is unclear. Germline V gene sequence: CDR1 MNHNY, CDR2 SVGAGI (reference sequence). This CDR3 has 13 residues. Trimming took 5 bases from V and 1 from J, leaving 8 bases between them. The CDR3: CASSIRENTEAFF. As DNA, the CDR3 is TGTGCCAGCAGTATAAGGGAGAACACTGAAGCTTTCTTT.

The gene calls are TRBV5-5 and TRBJ2-1; D perhaps matches TRBD1 (5 bases). In germline, CDR1 is SGHKS, CDR2 YYEKEE (reference sequence). The CDR3 has 15 amino acids. V dropped 6 bases and J dropped 3 bases, with 16 bases sitting between them. The CDR3: CASNPRVTGYNEQFF. DNA for the CDR3: TGTGCCAGCAACCCCAGGGTTACAGGCTACAATGAGCAGTTCTTC.

This chain uses TRBV24-1 with TRBJ2-1; 9 bases map to TRBD1. V gave up 9 bases and J gave up 10 bases; unmatched junction bases: 9. The CDR3 loop spans 13 amino acids. CDR1 and CDR2 (germline): KGHDR, SFDVKD. The CDR3 reads CATGGTGTWEQFF. The CDR3 region has the DNA TGTGCCACCGGTGGGACAGGGACTTGGGAGCAGTTCTTC.

The chain links TRBV9 to TRBJ2-5, with D maybe TRBD1 (6 bases). Matching the DNA end better, TRBJ2-7 makes the J call doubtful. This CDR3 has 14 residues. Germline lookup yields CDR1 SGDLS and CDR2 YYNGEE. The CDR3 DNA is TGTGCCAGCACCGTGGGGCAGGGGATTGACGAGCAGTACTTC. This gives the protein CASTVGQGIDEQYF.

The sample holds a few counts of this clonotype. The chain's CDR3 is CASSTLTGSATQYF. In DNA, the CDR3 is TGTGCCAGCAGTACACTCACCGGATCTGCAACGCAGTATTTT. The chain combines TRBV27 with TRBJ2-3; D ambiguous. Germline V lookup: CDR1 MNHEY, CDR2 SMNVEV (reference sequence). Trimming pared 5 bases from V and 9 bases from J, leaving 18 bases between. CDR3 size: 14 residues.

The chain links TRBV6-1 to TRBJ1-2, with a weak D call TRBD1 (5 bases). Trimming stripped 5 bases from V and 4 bases from J, with 26 bases between. Germline V gene lookup returns CDR1 MNHNS and CDR2 SASEGT. The CDR3 is 18 amino acids. The CDR3 reads CASSTLTDRKQPIYGYTF. In DNA form, the CDR3 reads TGTGCCAGCAGTACCTTAACCGACAGAAAACAACCTATCTATGGCTACACCTTC.

On this clonotype itself: Mismatch with germline at one junction end may stem from a read error. The chain employs TRBV24-1 and TRBJ2-3, with D possibly being TRBD1 or TRBD2 (5 bases each). Germline V lookup: CDR1 KGHDR, CDR2 SFDVKD. The CDR3 extends over 17 amino acids. This chain's CDR3 is CATSDRGTSGSTDTRYF. The DNA of the CDR3 is TGTGCCACCAGTGACCGTGGGACCAGCGGTAGCACAGATACGCGGTATTTT.

The chain recombines TRBV12-3 or TRBV12-4 with TRBJ1-2; D perhaps matches TRBD1 (6 bases). The V gene lost 6 bases and the J gene lost 4 bases, with 15 bases spanning the gap. The CDR3 contains 14 residues. The CDR3 region is CASRRDNLVYGYTF. The CDR3 region has the DNA TGTGCCAGCAGACGGGACAACTTAGTCTATGGCTACACCTTC.

This chain uses TRBV5-6 with TRBJ2-1; D uncertain. CDR1 and CDR2 from the germline V gene are SGHDT and YYEEEE. Deletions cut 0 bases from V and 0 bases from J, with 13 bases between. The CDR3 runs 17 residues. The CDR3 is CASSLGPGRSSYNEQFF. The DNA of the CDR3 is TGTGCCAGCAGCTTGGGTCCTGGGCGGAGCTCCTACAATGAGCAGTTCTTC.

The chain joins TRBV7-9 to TRBJ2-1, with 9 positions matching TRBD1. Gene TRBJ2-7 matches the end of the DNA better, so the J call may be wrong. The CDR3 has 13 residues. The germline V gene encodes CDR1 SEHNR and CDR2 FQNEAQ (reference sequence). CDR3 region: CASRGQGTIEQYF. CDR3 coding DNA: TGTGCCAGCAGGGGACAGGGTACTATCGAGCAGTACTTC.

The rearrangement links TRBV5-1 to TRBJ1-1; 10 bases fit TRBD1. This CDR3 has 16 amino acids. J was trimmed by 1 base and V by 4 bases; bases with no gene match: 7. Germline CDR1 reads SGHRS; CDR2 reads YFSETQ. CDR3 in DNA: TGCGCCAGCAGCCCGAGGGACAGGGGTGGGAACACTGAAGCTTTCTTT. This sequence encodes CASSPRDRGGNTEAFF.

This clonotype showed up just a few times. This sequence joins TRBV12-3 or TRBV12-4 and TRBJ2-4; D gene uncertain. The ends were cut back, 2 bases at V and 0 bases at J, with 5 bases in the middle. The CDR3 is 14 amino acids. The CDR3 region is CASSLLTAKNIQYF. CDR3 nucleotides: TGTGCCAGCAGTTTACTTACAGCCAAAAACATTCAGTACTTC.

In its sample, this clonotype was seen a few times. The V gene is TRBV28, the J gene TRBJ1-1; D is uncertain. The ends were cut back, 4 bases at V and 3 bases at J, with 15 bases in the middle. The CDR3 is 15 amino acids. Germline V gene sequence: CDR1 MDHEN, CDR2 SYDVKM. CDR3 DNA: TGTGCCAGCAGTTCCCCCCGAGGGAGGGACACTGAAGCTTTCTTT. This translates into CASSSPRGRDTEAFF.

This sequence joins TRBV5-6 and TRBJ1-6, with 7 bases aligning to TRBD1. Germline CDR1 reads SGHDT; CDR2 reads YYEEEE. Trimming took 5 bases from V and 0 from J; bases not matched to a gene: 5. The CDR3 is made up of 16 amino acids. CDR3 loop: CASRRDSSSYNSPLHF. The CDR3 DNA reads as TGTGCCAGCAGGAGGGACAGTAGCTCCTATAATTCACCCCTCCACTTT.

A few counts support this clonotype. Possible read error: a much larger clone is one base away. This chain links TRBV20-1 with TRBJ1-6; TRBD1 matches 7 bases. Germline values: CDR1 DFQATT, CDR2 SNEGSKA (reference sequence). This CDR3 contains 15 residues. V lost 5 bases and J lost 9; bases outside the gene matches: 13. CDR3 region: CSAGTGVTEGSPLHF. The CDR3 bases are TGCAGTGCTGGAACAGGGGTAACGGAAGGTTCACCCCTCCACTTT.

In this sample, this clonotype turned up a few times. The CDR3 region is CASSLEGAVYNEQFF. CDR3 coding DNA: TGTGCCAGCAGCCTCGAGGGGGCGGTCTACAATGAGCAGTTCTTC. This chain joins TRBV6-5 and TRBJ2-1; 7 bases are shared with TRBD1. V lost 6 bases to trimming and J lost 3 bases; unmatched junction nucleotides: 8. Germline V gene lookup returns CDR1 MNHEY and CDR2 SVGAGI. This CDR3 comprises 15 residues.

The genes are TRBV27 and TRBJ2-3; tentative D call: TRBD1 (6 bases). The CDR3 length is 15 residues. The germline V gene has CDR1 MNHEY and CDR2 SMNVEV (reference sequence). Trimming stripped 4 bases from V and 6 bases from J, with 17 bases between. This CDR3 reads CASSWDKAVVDTQYF. The DNA for the CDR3 is TGTGCCAGCAGTTGGGACAAGGCCGTCGTGGATACGCAGTATTTT.

This clonotype was recorded at least ten times. This chain connects TRBV28 to TRBJ2-2; 7 nucleotides align to TRBD2. Germline loops: CDR1 MDHEN, CDR2 SYDVKM. This CDR3 spans 16 amino acids. Trimming at V came to 5 bases and at J to 0 bases, leaving 6 bases not matched to a gene. The DNA for the CDR3 is TGTGCCAGCAGTACCCCCGGGAGGTCGAACACCGGGGAGCTGTTTTTT. It specifies CASSTPGRSNTGELFF. Using reference TRBV28 and TRBJ2-2 for the parts outside the CDR3, the full variable domain is DVKVTQSSRYLVKRTGEKVFLECVQDMDHENMFWYRQDPGLGLRLIYFSYDVKMKEKGDIPEGYSVSREKKERFSLILESASTNQTSMYLCASSTPGRSNTGELFFGEGSRLTVL.

V gene TRBV12-3 or TRBV12-4 combines with J gene TRBJ2-5, with D unclear. V shed 1 base and J shed 3 bases, with 9 bases lying between them. The CDR3 is 14 amino acids. CDR3 protein: CASSLDSAKETQYF. The CDR3 DNA sequence: TGTGCCAGCAGTTTAGATTCAGCCAAAGAGACCCAGTACTTC.

The rearrangement uses TRBV15 and TRBJ2-6; 9 bases match TRBD1. The CDR3 has 20 residues. The V and J ends lost 4 bases and 2 bases, in that order; junction bases with no gene match: 15. CDR1 is LNHNV, CDR2 YYDKDF, per germline (reference sequence). Here the CDR3 DNA reads TGTGCCACCAGCACCAGGACAGGGGACGGAACCCGCGCTGGGGCCAACGTCCTGACTTTC. The encoded protein is CATSTRTGDGTRAGANVLTF.

The J gene is TRBJ1-4, the V gene TRBV7-9; no reliable D call. Germline V gene sequence: CDR1 SEHNR, CDR2 FQNEAQ (reference sequence). The CDR3 has 16 amino acids. V was shortened by 3 bases and J by 0 bases, with 11 bases between the two germline ends. The CDR3 is CASSFALGATNEKLFF. DNA of the CDR3: TGTGCCAGCAGCTTCGCCCTTGGTGCAACTAATGAAAAACTGTTTTTT.

The sample holds a few counts of this clonotype. The rearrangement joins TRBV29-1 to TRBJ2-7; tentatively, D is TRBD1 (5 bases). This CDR3 contains 12 residues. V dropped 7 bases and J dropped 0 bases, with 10 bases sitting between them. Per germline, CDR1 SQVTM and CDR2 ANQGSEA. CDR3 DNA sequence: TGCAGCGCAATCGACAGCTCCTACGAGCAGTACTTC. This encodes CSAIDSSYEQYF.

The chain recombines TRBV19 with TRBJ1-6, with 7 positions matching TRBD1. Trimming at V came to 6 bases and at J to 0 bases, leaving 8 bases not matched to a gene. The CDR3 is made up of 17 amino acids. Germline V gives CDR1 LNHDA, CDR2 SQIVND (reference sequence). CDR3 nucleotides: TGTGCCAGTAGCCGGACAGGCCTGAGCTCCTATAATTCACCCCTCCACTTT. Encoded protein: CASSRTGLSSYNSPLHF.

Turning to this clonotype: The junction does not match germline at one end; this may be a read error. The chain employs TRBV4-1 and TRBJ2-5; 12 bases map to TRBD2. The last part of the DNA fits TRBJ2-1 better; the J call may be wrong. CDR1 is MGHRA and CDR2 is YSYEKL in the germline V gene. The CDR3 loop spans 18 amino acids. CDR3 sequence: CANSQEGILAGGSNEQFF. For the CDR3, the DNA is TGCGCCAACAGCCAAGAGGGGATACTAGCGGGGGGAAGCAATGAGCAGTTCTTC.

The chain carries TRBV4-3 and TRBJ2-5, with a possible D match to TRBD2 (5 bases). The J call is uncertain, as TRBJ2-1 better fits the DNA end. The CDR3 has 16 residues. Germline CDR1 is LGHNA and CDR2 is YSLEER. The CDR3 coding sequence is TGCGCCAGCAGCCAACAGTCGGGAATGAGACCCAATGAGCAGTTCTTC. Translated, it gives CASSQQSGMRPNEQFF.

The chain couples TRBV9 to TRBJ2-7; D gene unclear. The CDR3 totals 14 residues. Trimming stripped 0 bases from V and 2 bases from J, with 9 bases between. Looked up from germline, CDR1 is SGDLS and CDR2 is YYNGEE. The DNA of the CDR3 is TGTGCCAGCAGCGTAGCTAACGCCCCCTACGAGCAGTACTTC. It translates to CASSVANAPYEQYF. Together with reference TRBV9 and TRBJ2-7, the CDR3 gives the full variable domain: DSGVTQTPKHLITATGQRVTLRCSPRSGDLSVYWYQQSLDQGLQFLIQYYNGEERAKGNILERFSAQQFPDLHSELNLSSLELGDSALYFCASSVANAPYEQYFGPGTRLTVT.